The 29 T cell receptor beta chains reported below all come from one sample, sequenced in a study of cytomegalovirus exposure and HLA in healthy donors. Vbeta (60) and Jbeta (13) primers were used in the PCR. Only in-frame clones appear in the TCRdb table, and some are missing; sequencing was by immunoSEQ multiplex PCR. The repertoire includes over 150,000 clones, 70% to 75% of them detected once, and approximately 3% sits in the top ten. Sequencing was done on a sample of PBMCs. Receptors were obtained from a woman aged 25 to 39 in good health and CMV-seropositive.

The CDR3 DNA is TGTGCCAGCAGTGCTACAGGGGGCCAAGAGACCCAGTACTTC. Protein: CASSATGGQETQYF. The V and J genes are TRBV6-1 and TRBJ2-5; 8 bases line up with TRBD1. Germline CDR1 reads MNHNS; CDR2 reads SASEGT. This CDR3 spans 14 amino acids. With 4 bases clipped from V and 1 base from J, the junction kept 2 bases outside the gene matches.

V and J are TRBV27 and TRBJ2-2; 10 nucleotides agree with TRBD2. Trimming removed 3 bases from V and 7 bases from J; junction bases left unmatched: 8. Germline V CDR1 and CDR2: MNHEY, SMNVEV (reference sequence). The CDR3 is 16 amino acids. CDR3 sequence: CASSFILAGEGGELFF. DNA for the CDR3: TGTGCCAGCAGTTTCATCCTAGCGGGAGAAGGCGGGGAGCTGTTTTTT.

This chain uses TRBV7-6 with TRBJ2-1, with D possibly matching TRBD1 (5 bases). The CDR3 contains 17 residues. V gave up 3 bases and J gave up 0 bases, with 15 bases separating them. CDR1 and CDR2 (germline): SGHVS, FNYEAQ. CDR3 nucleotide sequence: TGTGCCAGCAGCTTTCCGCCGACAGCCAGCTCCTACAATGAGCAGTTCTTC. Encoded protein: CASSFPPTASSYNEQFF.

There are a few counts of this clone. This sequence joins TRBV18 and TRBJ2-1; unclear D gene. The germline V gene encodes CDR1 KGHSH and CDR2 LQKENI. V was clipped by 2 bases and J by 7 bases, with 9 bases between them. The length of the CDR3 is 13 residues. The CDR3: CASSPELRNEQFF. For the CDR3, the DNA is TGTGCCAGCTCACCAGAGTTACGAAATGAGCAGTTCTTC.

This chain uses TRBV11-2 with TRBJ2-1; 7 positions match TRBD1. V was clipped by 0 bases and J by 13 bases; unmatched bases: 9. This CDR3 region has 14 residues. Per germline, CDR1 SGHAT and CDR2 FQNNGV. As DNA, the CDR3 is TGTGCCAGCAGCTTAGAAGTGCGGACAGGTCATCAGTTCTTC. Protein sequence: CASSLEVRTGHQFF.

The gene calls are TRBV29-1 and TRBJ2-7; D is ambiguous. The length of the CDR3 is 13 residues. Trimming cost V 0 bases and J 1 base, with 7 bases left between them. From germline, CDR1 is SQVTM and CDR2 ANQGSEA. The CDR3 DNA reads TGCAGCGTTGAAGATCCAGGATCCTACGAGCAGTACTTC. Translating gives CSVEDPGSYEQYF.

V gene TRBV5-6 combines with J gene TRBJ2-5; D gene uncertain. The end of the DNA aligns better with TRBJ2-7, so the J call may be wrong. Germline V gene data show CDR1 as SGHDT and CDR2 as YYEEEE. The CDR3 totals 11 residues. As DNA, the CDR3 is TGTGCCAGCAGCTTGTCCCACGAGCAGTACTTC. Amino acids: CASSLSHEQYF.

This chain uses TRBV29-1 with TRBJ1-2; D is undetermined. The V and J ends lost 6 bases and 8 bases respectively, with 13 bases between them. Germline lookup yields CDR1 SQVTM and CDR2 ANQGSEA. CDR3 length: 11 amino acids. For the CDR3, the DNA is TGCAGCGTCTGGAGCTATCTAGGCTACACCTTC. Its protein product is CSVWSYLGYTF.

V usage is TRBV6-5 and J usage is TRBJ2-5; possible D gene TRBD1, 5 bases. Germline V gene lookup returns CDR1 MNHEY and CDR2 SVGAGI. CDR3 size: 14 residues. The ends were cut back, 2 bases at V and 4 bases at J, with 11 bases in the middle. This CDR3 is CASSYEAGLETQYF. CDR3 DNA: TGTGCCAGCAGTTACGAGGCAGGGTTAGAGACCCAGTACTTC.

The chain joins TRBV6-5 to TRBJ2-7; D perhaps matches TRBD1 (6 bases). This CDR3 contains 13 residues. Germline loops: CDR1 MNHEY, CDR2 SVGAGI. The V and J ends lost 11 bases and 0 bases respectively, with 14 bases between them. The CDR3: CASRDTDSYEQYF. The CDR3 region has the DNA TGTGCCTCCCGGGACACGGACTCCTACGAGCAGTACTTC.

This chain joins TRBV27 and TRBJ1-5; 9 nucleotides align to TRBD1. The germline V gene encodes CDR1 MNHEY and CDR2 SMNVEV (reference sequence). This CDR3 spans 15 amino acids. Trimming at V came to 5 bases and at J to 7 bases, leaving 9 bases not matched to a gene. This CDR3 reads CASSPLGQGGQPQHF. CDR3 DNA: TGTGCCAGCAGTCCCTTGGGACAGGGAGGCCAGCCCCAGCATTTT.

The table lists this clone with a few counts. The chain joins TRBV29-1 to TRBJ2-7; 9 nucleotides line up with TRBD2. Germline V gives CDR1 SQVTM, CDR2 ANQGSEA. The CDR3 length is 14 residues. The V and J ends lost 3 bases and 2 bases, in that order; junction bases with no gene match: 5. The CDR3 is CSVDVREGAYEQYF. Written as DNA, the CDR3 is TGCAGCGTTGACGTGCGGGAGGGTGCCTACGAGCAGTACTTC.

This chain connects TRBV5-1 to TRBJ1-1; D is uncertain. Per germline, CDR1 SGHRS and CDR2 YFSETQ. This CDR3 spans 14 amino acids. V was trimmed by 4 bases and J by 3 bases, leaving 13 bases between them. CDR3 DNA: TGCGCCAGCAGCCCCTGGGCTATCGACACTGAAGCTTTCTTT. This translates into CASSPWAIDTEAFF.

The chain uses TRBV20-1 and TRBJ2-3, with D possibly matching TRBD1 (6 bases). Germline V CDR1 and CDR2: DFQATT, SNEGSKA (reference sequence). Trimming pared 3 bases from V and 6 bases from J, leaving 7 bases between. The CDR3 extends over 11 amino acids. The CDR3 nucleotides read TGCAGTGCTAGGAGGGGGGATACGCAGTATTTT. Amino acids: CSARRGDTQYF.

This chain connects TRBV5-6 to TRBJ2-1, with 8 bases matching TRBD2. There are 16 residues in the CDR3. The V and J ends lost 0 bases and 4 bases, in that order; junction bases with no gene match: 6. Germline V gene sequence: CDR1 SGHDT, CDR2 YYEEEE. CDR3 nucleotide sequence: TGTGCCAGCAGCTTGGAAGTCGGGAGGGTATACAATGAGCAGTTCTTC. Residues: CASSLEVGRVYNEQFF.

This clone appeared once. The rearrangement uses TRBV9 and TRBJ2-1, with 11 bases aligning to TRBD2. Germline V gene sequence: CDR1 SGDLS, CDR2 YYNGEE. Trimming removed 0 bases from V and 8 bases from J; junction bases left unmatched: 7. The CDR3 is made up of 16 amino acids. The CDR3 coding sequence is TGTGCCAGCAGCGTAGGGTTAGCGGGAGGGCCCCATGAGCAGTTCTTC. Protein: CASSVGLAGGPHEQFF.

The J gene is TRBJ1-1, the V gene TRBV25-1; 9 nucleotides align to TRBD1. Germline assignment: CDR1 MGHDK and CDR2 SYGVNS. This CDR3 region has 18 residues. The V segment lost 2 bases and the J segment 4 bases; nucleotides outside the gene matches: 14. The CDR3 nucleotides read TGTGCCAGCAGTGAACTCTCCCCCGGGGGGACAGGGAGCACTGAAGCTTTCTTT. Encoded protein: CASSELSPGGTGSTEAFF.

The V gene is TRBV6-1, the J gene TRBJ1-4; D is uncertain. CDR3 length: 15 residues. From germline, CDR1 is MNHNS and CDR2 SASEGT. Trimming took off 3 bases at V and 5 bases at J, with 13 bases between the two ends. This chain's CDR3 is CASSEPGRLNEKLFF. The CDR3 nucleotides are TGTGCCAGCAGTGAGCCAGGCAGGTTGAATGAAAAACTGTTTTTT.

The V gene is TRBV5-1, the J gene TRBJ1-2; the D is unclear. The V end was cut by 2 bases, the J end by 4 bases, with 18 bases between. Per germline, CDR1 SGHRS and CDR2 YFSETQ. The length of the CDR3 is 16 residues. CDR3 bases: TGCGCCAGCAGCTTCACCCCTTTGGGAGGAGCCTATGGCTACACCTTC. Amino acids: CASSFTPLGGAYGYTF.

V gene TRBV14 combines with J gene TRBJ1-3; D remains unclear. Germline CDR1 reads SGHDN; CDR2 reads FVKESK. V lost 4 bases and J lost 11, with 18 bases in between. The length of the CDR3 is 14 residues. For the CDR3, the DNA is TGTGCCAGCAGCCCCAGGCACCGCGGGTTGGCCATATATTTT. Protein: CASSPRHRGLAIYF.

The J gene is TRBJ1-1, the V gene TRBV11-2; D unresolved. The CDR3 loop spans 13 amino acids. Germline V lookup: CDR1 SGHAT, CDR2 FQNNGV. The V end was cut by 7 bases, the J end by 0 bases, with 9 bases between. The CDR3 sequence: CASTPGMNTEAFF. Written as DNA, the CDR3 is TGTGCCAGCACCCCGGGTATGAACACTGAAGCTTTCTTT.

This clone was detected only a few times. V is TRBV28 and J is TRBJ1-2; D possibly corresponds to TRBD1 (5 bases). The V gene lost 7 bases and the J gene lost 5 bases, with 20 bases spanning the gap. The CDR3 is 15 residues long. CDR1 and CDR2 (germline): MDHEN, SYDVKM. Written as DNA, the CDR3 is TGTGCCAGCACCACCTCTTCGGCGGGGGGATATGGCTACACCTTC. This encodes CASTTSSAGGYGYTF.

In regard to this clone: A read error may produce the germline difference seen at one junction end. The rearrangement uses TRBV7-9 and TRBJ1-2; D is possibly TRBD1 (6 bases). CDR3 size: 15 residues. Germline CDR1 reads SEHNR; CDR2 reads FQNEAQ (reference sequence). CDR3 nucleotides: TGTTCCAGCAGTACCAACAGGGCCGGGGACTATGGCTACACCTTC. Translation: CSSSTNRAGDYGYTF.

This clone was counted only a few times. The V call is TRBV7-9, the J call TRBJ2-5, with 10 bases lining up with TRBD2. The CDR3 has 14 residues. From germline, CDR1 is SEHNR and CDR2 FQNEAQ (reference sequence). After removal of 5 bases from V and 1 base from J, the junction contained 1 base not matched to a gene. The CDR3 sequence is CASSGLAAQETQYF. The CDR3 nucleotides are TGTGCCAGCAGCGGACTAGCGGCCCAAGAGACCCAGTACTTC.

The chain combines TRBV2 with TRBJ1-5; 8 bases are a match to TRBD1. Unmatched junction bases numbered 4, after V lost 0 bases and J lost 6 bases. CDR3 length: 15 residues. Germline assignment: CDR1 SNHLY and CDR2 FYNNEI. The CDR3: CASSEAGQVGQPQHF. For the CDR3, the DNA is TGTGCCAGCAGTGAAGCGGGACAGGTCGGTCAGCCCCAGCATTTT.

V usage is TRBV11-2 and J usage is TRBJ2-3, with TRBD1 as a possible D gene (5 bases). This CDR3 is 12 amino acids long. Germline V gives CDR1 SGHAT, CDR2 FQNNGV. With 5 bases removed from V and 5 bases from J, the gap between germline ends came to 8 bases. The CDR3 loop reads CASSRQGDTQYF. As DNA, the CDR3 is TGTGCCAGCAGCAGGCAGGGAGATACGCAGTATTTT.

This clone showed up just once. The chain couples TRBV9 to TRBJ2-7, with TRBD2 identical over 10 bases. The CDR3 is 14 amino acids. Germline trimming cut 4 bases from V and 3 bases from J; bases unmatched to any gene: 4. Germline V CDR1 and CDR2: SGDLS, YYNGEE. DNA for the CDR3: TGTGCCAGCAGCCGCTCTAGCGGGAGCTACGAGCAGTACTTC. Amino acids: CASSRSSGSYEQYF. Filled out from reference TRBV9 and TRBJ2-7, the complete variable domain reads DSGVTQTPKHLITATGQRVTLRCSPRSGDLSVYWYQQSLDQGLQFLIQYYNGEERAKGNILERFSAQQFPDLHSELNLSSLELGDSALYFCASSRSSGSYEQYFGPGTRLTVT.

With regard to this clone: The junction does not match germline at one end; this may be a read error. The chain uses TRBV6-4 and TRBJ1-1; no clear D gene. This CDR3 has 12 residues. From germline, CDR1 is MRHNA and CDR2 SNTAGT. CDR3 in amino acids: CASSYSTDLSFF. In DNA form, the CDR3 reads TGTGCCAGCAGTTACTCCACCGATCTATCTTTCTTT.

DNA of the CDR3: TGTGCCAGCAGCGCCTCAGGGGGCGCGAACACTGAAGCTTTCTTT. Protein: CASSASGGANTEAFF. The V call is TRBV9, the J call TRBJ1-1, with 8 bases aligning to TRBD1. Losses at the gene ends were 3 bases for V and 1 base for J; bases not matched to a gene: 5. Germline V gene data show CDR1 as SGDLS and CDR2 as YYNGEE. The CDR3 is made up of 15 amino acids.